The entry below describes one TCR beta chain. These data belong to a study of blood T cell repertoires in COVID-19. Background on the study: From T cells, B-cell-depleted T cells, or PBMCs came the material, which was cDNA or gDNA.

Clones were read by immunoSEQ multiplex PCR, and TCRdb kept only the in-frame ones, dropping some. Here the sample spans around 30,000 clones, 88% being singletons. The TCR sequence derives from a human donor in a cohort sampled during active COVID-19. Sequenced input: peripheral blood.

The DNA of the CDR3 is TGTGCCAGCACCACGGACAGGGTATGGCCCCAGCATTTT. It translates to CASTTDRVWPQHF. The V call is TRBV3-1 (or the pseudogene TRBV3-2), the J call TRBJ1-5; 8 bases fit TRBD1. The CDR3 covers 13 residues. The germline gives CDR1 LGHDT, CDR2 YNNKEL (reference sequence). V shed 7 bases, J shed 9 bases, and the junction held 8 bases outside the gene matches.